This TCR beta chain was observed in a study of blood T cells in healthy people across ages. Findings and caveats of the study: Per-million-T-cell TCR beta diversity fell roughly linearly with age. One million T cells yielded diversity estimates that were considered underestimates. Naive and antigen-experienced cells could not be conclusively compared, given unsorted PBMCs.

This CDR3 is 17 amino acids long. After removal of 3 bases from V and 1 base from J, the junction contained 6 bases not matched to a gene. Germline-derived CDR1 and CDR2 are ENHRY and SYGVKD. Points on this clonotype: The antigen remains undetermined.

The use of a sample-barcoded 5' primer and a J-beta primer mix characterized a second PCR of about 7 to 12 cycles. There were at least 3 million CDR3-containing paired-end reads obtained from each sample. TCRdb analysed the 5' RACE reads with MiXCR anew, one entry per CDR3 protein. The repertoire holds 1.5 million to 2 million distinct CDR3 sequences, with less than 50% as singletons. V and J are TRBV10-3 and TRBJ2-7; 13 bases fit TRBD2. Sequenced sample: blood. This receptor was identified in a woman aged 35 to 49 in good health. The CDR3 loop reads CAISDPGLAGLSYEQYF. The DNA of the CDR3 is TGTGCCATCAGTGACCCGGGACTAGCGGGGTTGTCCTACGAGCAGTACTTC.